Below are 7 T cell receptor beta chains sequenced from a single sample in a study of CD8+CD57+ T cells in acquired aplastic anemia. The template used for profiling TCR beta VDJ and CDR3 was genomic DNA. TCRdb re-analysed the reads in MiXCR, keeping a single row per CDR3 protein. The table shows around 150,000 distinct CDR3 sequences, with approximately 43% occurring only once. The specimen sequenced was sorted CD4+, CD8+, or CD8+CD57+ T cells (not recorded which) from PBMCs. These TCRs come from a human donor in good health.

This clonotype came up many times. V and J are TRBV20-1 and TRBJ2-2; TRBD2 matches at 11 bases. CDR3 size: 15 residues. After removal of 6 bases from V and 5 bases from J, the junction contained 8 bases not matched to a gene. CDR1 DFQATT and CDR2 SNEGSKA come from the germline V gene (reference sequence). The CDR3 coding sequence is TGCAGTGCCTCCGTCGGGACTAGCGGTACCGGGGAGCTGTTTTTT. Protein sequence: CSASVGTSGTGELFF.

The chain recombines TRBV11-2 with TRBJ2-3; 9 positions agree with TRBD1. The CDR3 is 16 amino acids. V shed 5 bases, J shed 0 bases, and the junction held 6 bases outside the gene matches. Germline V gives CDR1 SGHAT, CDR2 FQNNGV. The chain's CDR3 is CASSPRQGGSTDTQYF. In DNA, the CDR3 is TGTGCCAGCAGCCCCCGACAGGGGGGGAGCACAGATACGCAGTATTTT. The full variable domain, with the rest looked up from reference TRBV11-2 and TRBJ2-3, is EAGVAQSPRYKIIEKRQSVAFWCNPISGHATLYWYQQILGQGPKLLIQFQNNGVVDDSQLPKDRFSAERLKGVDSTLKIQPAKLEDSAVYLCASSPRQGGSTDTQYFGPGTRLTVL.

This clonotype occurred many times. This chain joins TRBV7-8 and TRBJ2-7; D remains ambiguous. The CDR3 has 11 amino acids. The germline gives CDR1 SGHVS, CDR2 FQNEAQ. V lost 0 bases and J 6 bases, leaving 3 bases between the germline ends. DNA of the CDR3: TGTGCCAGCAGCTTAGCAGTCGAGCAGTACTTC. Protein: CASSLAVEQYF.

In the case of this clonotype: A much larger clone differs by one base, so this may be a read error. The chain uses TRBV3-1 and TRBJ2-7, with D perhaps matching TRBD1 (6 bases). Germline V CDR1 and CDR2: LGHDT, YNNKEL (reference sequence). The CDR3 sequence is 13 residues long. The CDR3 region has the DNA TGTGCCAGCAGCCAATCGCAGGGGTTCGAGCTGTACTTC. Amino acid sequence: CASSQSQGFELYF.

V gene TRBV6-1 combines with J gene TRBJ2-7; D is unclear. The CDR3 runs to 13 residues. V gave up 4 bases and J gave up 4 bases, with 11 bases separating them. Germline V lookup: CDR1 MNHNS, CDR2 SASEGT. CDR3 protein: CASSATVRYEQYF. CDR3 DNA sequence: TGTGCCAGCAGTGCAACCGTTCGGTACGAGCAGTACTTC.

This rearrangement joins TRBV7-6 to TRBJ2-5, with 13 bases identical to TRBD2. V lost 5 bases to trimming and J lost 5 bases; unmatched junction nucleotides: 17. Looked up from germline, CDR1 is SGHVS and CDR2 is FNYEAQ. CDR3 length: 19 residues. The CDR3 region has the DNA TGTGCCAGCAGCGCGAGGGGGGTAACTAGCGGGAGGGCCTTGGAGACCCAGTACTTC. It encodes CASSARGVTSGRALETQYF.

The V and J genes are TRBV7-2 and TRBJ2-7; no firm D call. The CDR3 is 15 residues long. Trimming shortened V by 0 bases and J by 1 base, and 10 bases separated the two germline ends. Germline values: CDR1 SGHTA, CDR2 FQGNSA. Here the CDR3 reads CASSLAGLGSYEQYF. The CDR3 DNA follows: TGTGCCAGCAGCTTAGCGGGATTGGGGTCCTACGAGCAGTACTTC.